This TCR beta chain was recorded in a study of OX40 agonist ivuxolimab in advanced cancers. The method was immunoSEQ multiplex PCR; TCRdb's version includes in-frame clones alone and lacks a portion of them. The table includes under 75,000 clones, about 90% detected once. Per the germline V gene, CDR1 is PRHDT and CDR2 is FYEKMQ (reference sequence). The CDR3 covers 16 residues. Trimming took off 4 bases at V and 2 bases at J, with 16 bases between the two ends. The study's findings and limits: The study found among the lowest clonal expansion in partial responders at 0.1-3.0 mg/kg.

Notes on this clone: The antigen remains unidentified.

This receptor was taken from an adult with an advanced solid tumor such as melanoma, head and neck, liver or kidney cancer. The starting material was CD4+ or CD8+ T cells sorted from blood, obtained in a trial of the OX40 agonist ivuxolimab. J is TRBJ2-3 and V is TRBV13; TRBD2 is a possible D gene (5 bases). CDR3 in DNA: TGTGCCAGCAGCTCCAACCCCGGGGAAACCACAGATACGCAGTATTTT. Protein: CASSSNPGETTDTQYF.